This T cell receptor (beta chain) stems from a study of T cell responses to AZD1222 COVID-19 vaccine. CDR1 and CDR2 from the germline V gene are MNHNS and SASEGT. The CDR3 loop spans 18 amino acids. V was shortened by 2 bases and J by 2 bases, with 19 bases between the two germline ends. General study points: Nearly half of unique spike-specific TCRs reportedly avoided B.1.351 and B.1.1.7 mutated regions. The study sampled repertoires only after the peak T cell response. Seropositive at baseline were only a handful of AZD1222 recipients.

Measured with immunoSEQ multiplex PCR; TCRdb has only the in-frame clones, and not every one. The sample yields under 140,000 clones, over 90% seen once. Comments on this clone: What it recognizes is unknown.

Specimen: peripheral blood, collected 28 days after the second AZD1222 dose. This receptor was obtained from an adult who received the AZD1222 COVID-19 vaccine. The chain is built from TRBV6-1 and TRBJ1-3; maybe TRBD1 (5 bases). In DNA form, the CDR3 reads TGTGCCAGCAGTGAAATTAGTGGGACGAAGAGTCCTGGAAACACCATATATTTT. As protein: CASSEISGTKSPGNTIYF.